The present T cell receptor beta chain was sequenced within a study of blood T cell repertoires in COVID-19. The repertoire was sequenced with immunoSEQ multiplex PCR; TCRdb's copy has only in-frame clones and lacks some. Of approximately 140,000 clones listed, over 75% were seen once; the top ten hold around 9.8%. The CDR3 sequence is 15 residues long. Trimming removed 1 base from V and 5 bases from J; junction bases left unmatched: 7. Looked up from germline, CDR1 is LGHNA and CDR2 is YNFKEQ. The sequencing sample was made of peripheral blood. The source of this sequence is a man aged 40-49 years with active or convalescent COVID-19. This chain joins TRBV4-2 and TRBJ2-5; 7 nucleotides align to TRBD1. The CDR3 sequence: CASSQVVGGRETQYF. DNA for the CDR3: TGTGCCAGCAGCCAAGTAGTAGGGGGCAGGGAGACCCAGTACTTC.